Listed below are T cell receptor beta chains from one sample, sequenced in a study of cytomegalovirus exposure and HLA in healthy donors. The repertoire was sequenced with immunoSEQ multiplex PCR; TCRdb's copy has only in-frame clones and lacks some. Here the sample spans around 93,000 clones, 78% being singletons. Specimen: PBMCs. These TCRs come from a woman in her thirties or forties in good health and CMV-seronegative. Both conserved end residues are part of each CDR3. Each record gives: V gene, J gene, clone size, D gene, CDR3 DNA, CDR3 protein. A D gene is named only where the DNA matches it firmly. Rows may omit the clone size; those that give it use once, few, many or a size class.

v_call: TRBV5-5
j_call: TRBJ1-2
clone_size: NA
d_call: NA
cdr3_nt: TGTGCCAGCACCTCTAAATTAGGGGATGGCTACACCTTC
cdr3_aa: CASTSKLGDGYTF

v_call: TRBV5-4
j_call: TRBJ1-1
clone_size: few
d_call: TRBD1
cdr3_nt: TGTGCCAGCAGTTTTGGGGCCGGGACAGTACAGAACACTGAAGCTTTCTTT
cdr3_aa: CASSFGAGTVQNTEAFF

v_call: TRBV7-6
j_call: TRBJ1-2
clone_size: NA
d_call: NA
cdr3_nt: TGTGCCAGCAGCGATTCACATACTAACTATGGCTACACCTTC
cdr3_aa: CASSDSHTNYGYTF

v_call: TRBV6-1
j_call: TRBJ2-5
clone_size: NA
d_call: TRBD1
cdr3_nt: TGTGCCAGCAGCAGGGGGCCCGGGTACCAAGAGACCCAGTACTTC
cdr3_aa: CASSRGPGYQETQYF

v_call: TRBV25-1
j_call: TRBJ1-2
clone_size: NA
d_call: TRBD1
cdr3_nt: TGTGCCAGCAGTGGAATGGGACAGGGGGTCGGTGGCTACACCTTC
cdr3_aa: CASSGMGQGVGGYTF

v_call: TRBV7-9
j_call: TRBJ2-3
clone_size: once
d_call: NA
cdr3_nt: TGTGCCAGCAGCTTTGTCCTAGATACGCAGTATTTT
cdr3_aa: CASSFVLDTQYF

v_call: TRBV5-1
j_call: TRBJ2-3
clone_size: NA
d_call: TRBD2
cdr3_nt: TGCGCCAGCAATAGCGGGAGGGCCACAGATACGCAGTATTTT
cdr3_aa: CASNSGRATDTQYF

v_call: TRBV7-2
j_call: TRBJ2-3
clone_size: once
d_call: NA
cdr3_nt: TGTGCCAGCAGCTTAGAGCGCACAGATACGCAGTATTTT
cdr3_aa: CASSLERTDTQYF

v_call: TRBV6-5
j_call: TRBJ1-3
clone_size: NA
d_call: TRBD1
cdr3_nt: TGTGCCAGCACCTCGGGGACAGGGAGATTAAACACCATATATTTT
cdr3_aa: CASTSGTGRLNTIYF

v_call: TRBV29-1
j_call: TRBJ2-1
clone_size: NA
d_call: NA
cdr3_nt: TGCAGCGTTTCTTCCACAGGGTTTAATCAGCAGTTCTTC
cdr3_aa: CSVSSTGFNQQFF

v_call: TRBV19
j_call: TRBJ1-1
clone_size: NA
d_call: TRBD1
cdr3_nt: TGTGCCAGTAGTATCGGGGGCAGGGGGCTATCTGAAGCTTTCTTT
cdr3_aa: CASSIGGRGLSEAFF

v_call: TRBV18
j_call: TRBJ1-3
clone_size: few
d_call: NA
cdr3_nt: TGTGCCAGCTCACCTCGACAGACCAGCTCTGGAAACACCATATATTTT
cdr3_aa: CASSPRQTSSGNTIYF

v_call: TRBV27
j_call: TRBJ2-7
clone_size: NA
d_call: TRBD1
cdr3_nt: TGTGCCAGCAACAAATTTTCCGGGACAGGAGGGCTCGAGCAGTACTTC
cdr3_aa: CASNKFSGTGGLEQYF

v_call: TRBV6-1
j_call: TRBJ2-7
clone_size: few
d_call: NA
cdr3_nt: TGTGCCAGCAGCAAATCGAGGTACGAGCAGTACTTC
cdr3_aa: CASSKSRYEQYF